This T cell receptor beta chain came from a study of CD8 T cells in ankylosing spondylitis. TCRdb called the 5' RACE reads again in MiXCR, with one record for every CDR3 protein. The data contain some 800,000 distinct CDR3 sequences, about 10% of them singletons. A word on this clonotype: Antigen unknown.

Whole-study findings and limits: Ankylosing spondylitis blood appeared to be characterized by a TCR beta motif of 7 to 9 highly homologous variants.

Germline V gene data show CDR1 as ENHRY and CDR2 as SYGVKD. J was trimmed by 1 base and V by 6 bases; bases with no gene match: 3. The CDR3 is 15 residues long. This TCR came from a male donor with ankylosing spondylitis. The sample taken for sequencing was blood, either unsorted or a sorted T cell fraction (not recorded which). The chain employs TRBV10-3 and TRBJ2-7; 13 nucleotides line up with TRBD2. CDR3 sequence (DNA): TGTGCCATCAGGGGGACTAGCGGGAATTCCTACGAGCAGTACTTC. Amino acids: CAIRGTSGNSYEQYF.